This T cell receptor beta chain was identified during a study of blood T cell repertoires in COVID-19. Study background: The origin of the acute and convalescent COVID-19 samples was the United States, Italy and Spain. The analysed material was cDNA or gDNA that came from T cells, B-cell-depleted T cells, or PBMCs.

Assay: immunoSEQ multiplex PCR; the TCRdb copy retains only in-frame clones and omits some. The data show 150,000 to 200,000 clones, around nine tenths seen once. CDR1 is LGHDT and CDR2 is YNNKEL in the germline V gene (reference sequence). V was pared by 1 base and J by 4 bases, with 7 bases between. This CDR3 region has 13 residues. The sequence came from a woman in her 70s with COVID-19, enrolled during active disease. Source material: peripheral blood. The chain has TRBV3-1 (or the pseudogene TRBV3-2) and TRBJ1-2, with a tentative D call TRBD1 (5 bases). The CDR3 loop reads CASSQGQGYGYTF. The DNA of the CDR3 is TGTGCCAGCAGCCAAGGGCAGGGCTATGGCTACACCTTC.